The 30 T cell receptor beta chains presented below share a single source sample, sequenced in a study of OX40 agonist ivuxolimab in advanced cancers. The protocol was immunoSEQ multiplex PCR, while the TCRdb copy is restricted to in-frame clones and leaves out a portion. The profile covers under 80,000 clones, with 70% to 90% appearing a single time and approximately 1% taken by the ten largest. The source was CD4+ or CD8+ T cells sorted from blood, collected in a trial of the OX40 agonist ivuxolimab. The receptors come from an adult with an advanced solid tumor such as melanoma, head and neck, liver or kidney cancer.

The chain's CDR3 is CASKLGGVNEKLFF. The CDR3 DNA follows: TGTGCCAGCAAATTGGGCGGGGTTAATGAAAAACTGTTTTTT. V and J are TRBV7-2 and TRBJ1-4; D not certain. The CDR3 extends over 14 amino acids. CDR1 and CDR2 (germline): SGHTA, FQGNSA. The ends were cut back, 7 bases at V and 4 bases at J, with 13 bases in the middle.

The V call is TRBV19, the J call TRBJ2-2, with D possibly TRBD1 on 5 matching bases. The CDR3 totals 14 residues. V was trimmed by 3 bases and J by 2 bases, leaving 7 bases between them. From germline, CDR1 is LNHDA and CDR2 SQIVND (reference sequence). The CDR3 nucleotides read TGTGCCAGTAGTATGGGGCACAACACCGGGGAGCTGTTTTTT. Protein: CASSMGHNTGELFF. Complete variable domain (other parts from reference TRBV19 and TRBJ2-2): DGGITQSPKYLFRKEGQNVTLSCEQNLNHDAMYWYRQDPGQGLRLIYYSQIVNDFQKGDIAEGYSVSREKKESFPLTVTSAQKNPTAFYLCASSMGHNTGELFFGEGSRLTVL.

V is TRBV19 and J is TRBJ1-6; D is unclear. The CDR3 is 13 residues long. V lost 1 base and J 7 bases, leaving 5 bases between the germline ends. The germline gives CDR1 LNHDA, CDR2 SQIVND (reference sequence). The CDR3 DNA reads TGTGCCAGTAGTATAGTCCAGAATTCACCCCTCCACTTT. Translated: CASSIVQNSPLHF.

The V call is TRBV19, the J call TRBJ1-5, with unresolved D. V dropped 9 bases and J dropped 5 bases, with 11 bases sitting between them. Germline V gene lookup returns CDR1 LNHDA and CDR2 SQIVND (reference sequence). This CDR3 contains 12 residues. The CDR3 DNA sequence: TGTGCCAGCGACTTCGGGGATCAGCCCCAGCATTTT. Its translation: CASDFGDQPQHF.

V and J are TRBV6-1 and TRBJ2-4; TRBD2 matches at 14 bases. Trimming removed 0 bases from V and 0 bases from J; junction bases left unmatched: 10. CDR3 length: 21 residues. The germline gives CDR1 MNHNS, CDR2 SASEGT. CDR3 protein: CASSEARRTSGGLLAKNIQYF. CDR3 nucleotides: TGTGCCAGCAGTGAAGCGCGGAGGACTAGCGGGGGGCTTCTAGCCAAAAACATTCAGTACTTC.

This chain joins TRBV5-4 and TRBJ1-1; 9 positions agree with TRBD1. The CDR3 runs to 15 residues. Germline values: CDR1 SGHNT, CDR2 YYREEE (reference sequence). The J segment lost 4 bases and the V segment lost 4 bases, leaving 8 bases of the junction unmatched. CDR3 sequence: CASSPRTGAGTEAFF. CDR3 DNA sequence: TGTGCCAGCAGCCCAAGGACAGGGGCGGGCACTGAAGCTTTCTTT.

V and J are TRBV28 and TRBJ2-1; D possibly matches TRBD1 or TRBD2 (6 bases each). V shed 1 base and J shed 0 bases, with 10 bases lying between them. CDR1 is MDHEN and CDR2 is SYDVKM in the germline V gene. The CDR3 has 16 amino acids. The CDR3 loop is CASSLLGGSSYNEQFF. CDR3 DNA: TGTGCCAGCAGTTTATTAGGGGGGAGCTCCTACAATGAGCAGTTCTTC.

In its sample, this clone was seen once. The gene calls are TRBV25-1 and TRBJ2-5; the match to TRBD2 covers 7 bases. Germline V gives CDR1 MGHDK, CDR2 SYGVNS. Trimming at V came to 4 bases and at J to 1 base, leaving 3 bases not matched to a gene. The CDR3 has 14 residues. CDR3 in DNA: TGTGCCAGCAGTGTCGGCGGGGGCCAAGAGACCCAGTACTTC. It is translated as CASSVGGGQETQYF.

The chain recombines TRBV20-1 with TRBJ1-2, with D uncertain. The germline gives CDR1 DFQATT, CDR2 SNEGSKA (reference sequence). V was shortened by 7 bases and J by 7 bases, with 13 bases between the two germline ends. This CDR3 contains 11 residues. DNA for the CDR3: TGCAGTGTCGGAGAGGCGAGTGGCTACACCTTC. Translated, it gives CSVGEASGYTF.

V gene TRBV21-1 combines with J gene TRBJ2-2; TRBD2 is taken as the D call from the table, unchecked against the DNA. TRBV21-1 is an annotated pseudogene. CDR3 length equals 20 residues. The CDR3 DNA is TGTGCCAGCAGCAAAGGTCAGATTAGCGGGGGGGCCTGGGACACCGGGGAGCTGTTTTTT. It yields the protein CASSKGQISGGAWDTGELFF.

This clone was counted a few times. This chain joins TRBV30 and TRBJ1-3; D is ambiguous. The germline CDR1 and CDR2 sequences are GTSNPN and SVGIG (reference sequence). The CDR3 sequence is 14 residues long. V gave up 0 bases and J gave up 3 bases, with 9 bases separating them. CDR3 protein: CAWSVGTIGNTIYF. The CDR3 nucleotides read TGTGCCTGGAGTGTCGGTACTATTGGAAACACCATATATTTT.

The J gene is TRBJ2-2, the V gene TRBV7-8; perhaps TRBD2 as D (6 bases). This CDR3 is 17 amino acids long. V lost 7 bases and J 2 bases, leaving 20 bases between the germline ends. Germline-derived CDR1 and CDR2 are SGHVS and FQNEAQ. The CDR3: CASNPRSGRINTGELFF. The DNA of the CDR3 is TGTGCCAGCAACCCGCGTAGCGGCAGGATAAACACCGGGGAGCTGTTTTTT.

The chain recombines TRBV21-1 with TRBJ1-5; the D call of TRBD1 is as the table states it, not checked on the DNA. TRBV21-1 is noted as a pseudogene. The CDR3 is 18 residues long. The CDR3 loop is CASSKEGTGLIGNQPQHF. The CDR3 nucleotides are TGTGCCAGCAGCAAAGAGGGGACAGGGCTAATAGGCAATCAGCCCCAGCATTTT.

CDR3 residues: CASSSSGEIYEQYF. The CDR3 DNA reads as TGTGCCAGCAGCTCCAGCGGGGAAATTTACGAGCAGTACTTC. This rearrangement joins TRBV7-8 to TRBJ2-7, with 7 bases identical to TRBD2. This CDR3 has 14 residues. CDR1 is SGHVS and CDR2 is FQNEAQ in the germline V gene. V shed 4 bases and J 4 bases; nucleotides not matched to a gene: 7.

This clone was recorded a few times. The chain links TRBV5-1 to TRBJ2-7; 7 nucleotides agree with TRBD1. V was pared by 6 bases and J by 1 base, with 4 bases of the junction left unmatched. The CDR3 runs to 13 residues. Germline-derived CDR1 and CDR2 are SGHRS and YFSETQ. DNA of the CDR3: TGCGCCAGCACCGGGACAGTGTCCTACGAGCAGTACTTC. Its protein is CASTGTVSYEQYF.

This clone ranks as medium-sized. The CDR3 DNA sequence: TGTGCCAGCAGTTACTCGGAGGCAGGGGGAAACACCATATATTTT. It encodes CASSYSEAGGNTIYF. This chain joins TRBV6-6 and TRBJ1-3; the D gene is possibly TRBD1 (5 bases). This CDR3 is 15 amino acids long. V was cut by 0 bases and J by 4 bases, with 10 bases left in between. The germline gives CDR1 MNHNY, CDR2 SVGAGI (reference sequence).

The chain joins TRBV7-6 to TRBJ1-5, with no clear D. Per germline, CDR1 SGHVS and CDR2 FNYEAQ. The length of the CDR3 is 15 residues. Trimming stripped 1 base from V and 0 bases from J, with 7 bases between. The CDR3 reads CASSLGSISNQPQHF. The CDR3 nucleotides read TGTGCCAGCAGCTTAGGGAGTATTAGCAATCAGCCCCAGCATTTT. Full variable domain (rest looked up from reference TRBV7-6 and TRBJ1-5): GAGVSQSPRYKVTKRGQDVALRCDPISGHVSLYWYRQALGQGPEFLTYFNYEAQQDKSGLPNDRFSAERPEGSISTLTIQRTEQRDSAMYRCASSLGSISNQPQHFGDGTRLSIL.

This clone was observed a single time. The rearrangement uses TRBV10-1 and TRBJ2-7; D tentatively reads TRBD1 or TRBD2 (6 bases each). Germline CDR1 is WNHNN and CDR2 is SYGVQD (reference sequence). The V end lost 7 bases, the J end lost 4 bases, and 14 bases lay between the germline ends. The CDR3 contains 13 residues. The CDR3 is CASIQRRGYEQYF. The DNA of the CDR3 is TGCGCCAGCATCCAAAGGAGGGGGTACGAGCAGTACTTC.

The chain has TRBV27 and TRBJ2-2; 10 bases line up with TRBD2. CDR3 length equals 16 residues. From germline, CDR1 is MNHEY and CDR2 SMNVEV (reference sequence). J lost 0 bases, V lost 7 bases, and 5 bases had no gene match. CDR3 DNA: TGTGCCAGCATTCAAGCGGGGGGGGCGAACACCGGGGAGCTGTTTTTT. Its protein product is CASIQAGGANTGELFF.

This clone was observed a single time. V gene TRBV5-4 combines with J gene TRBJ2-3; D is perhaps TRBD1 (5 bases). With 0 bases removed from V and 2 bases from J, the gap between germline ends came to 19 bases. This CDR3 has 18 amino acids. Germline loops: CDR1 SGHNT, CDR2 YYREEE (reference sequence). The CDR3: CASSLGQPSYSLTDTQYF. DNA for the CDR3: TGTGCCAGCAGCTTGGGACAGCCATCGTACTCACTCACAGATACGCAGTATTTT.

The chain carries TRBV11-1 and TRBJ2-5; maybe TRBD1 (6 bases). V shed 1 base and J shed 11 bases, with 14 bases lying between them. The length of the CDR3 is 13 residues. Germline CDR1 is SGHAT and CDR2 is FQDESV (reference sequence). The CDR3 bases are TGTGCCAGCAGCTTAGACAGGGACGGGGAGCAGTACTTC. Translated, it gives CASSLDRDGEQYF.

Here the CDR3 DNA reads TGTGCCAGCGGACTCGGGAGCTCCTATAATTCACCCCTCCACTTT. Translation gives CASGLGSSYNSPLHF. The chain carries TRBV2 and TRBJ1-6; the D is unclear. Trimming took off 8 bases at V and 0 bases at J, with 11 bases between the two ends. The CDR3 extends over 15 amino acids. The germline gives CDR1 SNHLY, CDR2 FYNNEI.

In its sample, this clone was seen a few times. Here the CDR3 DNA reads TGTGCCAGCAGCCCCAGCCCGGGGAACACTGAAGCTTTCTTT. Protein: CASSPSPGNTEAFF. This chain joins TRBV11-2 and TRBJ1-1; D gene ambiguous. Germline CDR1 is SGHAT and CDR2 is FQNNGV. The germline V and J ends were trimmed by 5 bases and 1 base, with 11 bases remaining between them. The CDR3 has 14 amino acids.

The chain is built from TRBV5-1 and TRBJ2-3; no firm D call. The germline CDR1 and CDR2 sequences are SGHRS and YFSETQ. Trimming took off 0 bases at V and 2 bases at J, with 7 bases between the two ends. The CDR3 length is 14 residues. The CDR3 is CASSLGGITDTQYF. The CDR3 nucleotides are TGCGCCAGCAGCTTGGGGGGTATCACAGATACGCAGTATTTT.

This chain connects TRBV28 to TRBJ1-5; TRBD1 might be the D (6 bases). The germline CDR1 and CDR2 sequences are MDHEN and SYDVKM. The V end was cut by 5 bases, the J end by 0 bases, with 17 bases between. The length of the CDR3 is 17 residues. CDR3: CASSPIFGGSSNQPQHF. DNA for the CDR3: TGTGCCAGCAGTCCCATCTTTGGGGGCTCTAGCAATCAGCCCCAGCATTTT.

This clone was counted once. The rearrangement links TRBV5-1 to TRBJ2-7; 8 positions agree with TRBD1. Per the germline V gene, CDR1 is SGHRS and CDR2 is YFSETQ. The CDR3 has 15 amino acids. V dropped 0 bases and J dropped 5; count of bases not matched to a gene: 7. The CDR3 nucleotides are TGCGCCAGCAGCTTGGGGGGTTGGGGACAGGACGAGCAGTACTTC. Amino acid sequence: CASSLGGWGQDEQYF.

The chain carries TRBV27 and TRBJ1-6; TRBD1 is a possible D gene (5 bases). V was trimmed by 5 bases and J by 11 bases, leaving 25 bases between them. The CDR3 extends over 17 amino acids. CDR1 is MNHEY, CDR2 SMNVEV, per germline (reference sequence). CDR3 sequence: CASSPPRGFSAFTPLHF. CDR3 bases: TGTGCCAGCAGTCCCCCCCGGGGGTTCAGTGCTTTTACACCCCTCCACTTT.

This chain joins TRBV7-9 and TRBJ1-3, with D hard to call. The CDR3 is 12 amino acids. Trimming left V 5 bases short and J 4 bases short, with 6 bases between. Germline V gene data show CDR1 as SEHNR and CDR2 as FQNEAQ (reference sequence). The CDR3 DNA sequence: TGTGCCAGCAGCGCCGGGGGAAACACCATATATTTT. Protein product: CASSAGGNTIYF.

This clone has a single count. V gene TRBV5-6 combines with J gene TRBJ1-5, with D unclear. Trimming stripped 2 bases from V and 6 bases from J, with 9 bases between. Germline V lookup: CDR1 SGHDT, CDR2 YYEEEE. This CDR3 is 13 amino acids long. DNA for the CDR3: TGTGCCAGCAGCTTTGGGAGGAGTCAGCCCCAGCATTTT. It codes for CASSFGRSQPQHF.

The chain couples TRBV7-2 to TRBJ2-3; D gene unclear. V lost 3 bases, J lost 4 bases, and 8 bases lay in between. This CDR3 contains 13 residues. From germline, CDR1 is SGHTA and CDR2 FQGNSA. For the CDR3, the DNA is TGTGCCAGCAGCTTCTTAGGCCCAGATACGCAGTATTTT. Translated, it gives CASSFLGPDTQYF. The variable domain in full, with the rest retrieved from reference TRBV7-2 and TRBJ2-3, is GAGVSQSPSNKVTEKGKDVELRCDPISGHTALYWYRQSLGQGLEFLIYFQGNSAPDKSGLPSDRFSAERTGGSVSTLTIQRTQQEDSAVYLCASSFLGPDTQYFGPGTRLTVL.